These 9 T cell receptor beta chains were sequenced from one sample in a study of T-cell memory formation after mild COVID-19. TCRdb reprocessed the 5' RACE reads via MiXCR and lists one record per CDR3 protein. The sample shows 350,000 to 400,000 distinct CDR3 sequences, over 13% of them seen only once. The sequencing input was PBMCs or a T cell subset sorted from them (not recorded which). Receptors were obtained from a man aged 18 to 30 who had mild COVID-19 (a few samples of this study predate the infection). Cell type and time point are not known.

This clonotype was recorded a few times. This chain joins TRBV7-9 and TRBJ1-2; D is uncertain. This CDR3 has 11 amino acids. Germline lookup yields CDR1 SEHNR and CDR2 FQNEAQ (reference sequence). The V end was cut by 11 bases, the J end by 7 bases, with 14 bases between. Here the CDR3 reads CAAGQGSGYTF. In nucleotides, the CDR3 is TGTGCCGCGGGCCAAGGGTCTGGCTACACCTTC.

This clonotype was counted at least ten times. V usage is TRBV5-1 and J usage is TRBJ2-5, with 8 nucleotides matching TRBD1. Germline V gene data show CDR1 as SGHRS and CDR2 as YFSETQ. V shed 4 bases and J 5 bases; nucleotides not matched to a gene: 4. The CDR3 runs to 13 residues. The DNA for the CDR3 is TGCGCCAGCAGCGGGCAGGGGGCGGAGACCCAGTACTTC. Its translation is CASSGQGAETQYF.

This clonotype was observed a handful of times. CDR3 region: CASSRTGTSMGNTIYF. CDR3 nucleotides: TGTGCCAGCAGCCGGACCGGGACCTCGATGGGAAACACCATATATTTT. J is TRBJ1-3 and V is TRBV11-2; TRBD1 might be the D (5 bases). The length of the CDR3 is 16 residues. V lost 5 bases to trimming and J lost 4 bases, with 18 bases between them. Germline V CDR1 and CDR2: SGHAT, FQNNGV.

This clonotype occurred a few times. The genes are TRBV24-1 and TRBJ2-2, with D unresolved. CDR3 length equals 13 residues. The germline gives CDR1 KGHDR, CDR2 SFDVKD. Trimming shortened V by 7 bases and J by 8 bases, and 13 bases separated the two germline ends. CDR3 DNA sequence: TGTGCCACCAGCGACCCGTACGTAGGGGAGCTGTTTTTT. Amino acid sequence: CATSDPYVGELFF.

This clonotype was seen many times. This chain links TRBV7-2 with TRBJ1-1; D is undetermined. Trimming removed 1 base at V and 0 bases at J, with 9 bases between. Per germline, CDR1 SGHTA and CDR2 FQGNSA. The CDR3 is made up of 15 amino acids. The CDR3 nucleotides read TGTGCCAGCAGCTTAGACCCGGTAATGAACACTGAAGCTTTCTTT. Amino acids: CASSLDPVMNTEAFF.

This clonotype was seen a few times. The chain combines TRBV6-6 with TRBJ1-5; D gene uncertain. The CDR3 totals 15 residues. In germline, CDR1 is MNHNY, CDR2 SVGAGI (reference sequence). V was trimmed by 3 bases and J by 3 bases, leaving 12 bases between them. This CDR3 is CASSYLPALNQPQHF. In nucleotides, the CDR3 is TGTGCCAGCAGTTATTTACCAGCCCTCAATCAGCCCCAGCATTTT.

V and J are TRBV7-9 and TRBJ2-5, with 8 bases identical to TRBD2. The CDR3 has 19 amino acids. Germline CDR1 SEHNR, CDR2 FQNEAQ (reference sequence). V dropped 5 bases and J dropped 1; count of bases not matched to a gene: 18. DNA for the CDR3: TGTGCCAGCAGCCTACCCGCCTCGGGGCAGCGGGGGACCCAAGAGACCCAGTACTTC. Translation gives CASSLPASGQRGTQETQYF.

V usage is TRBV5-6 and J usage is TRBJ2-7; 8 nucleotides align to TRBD1. V shed 5 bases, J shed 3 bases, and the junction held 4 bases outside the gene matches. This CDR3 comprises 13 residues. Germline V gives CDR1 SGHDT, CDR2 YYEEEE. The CDR3 DNA reads TGTGCCAGCAGTTCGGGACAGGACTACGAGCAGTACTTC. Amino acids: CASSSGQDYEQYF.

V is TRBV9 and J is TRBJ1-2; the D is unclear. The CDR3 is made up of 14 amino acids. Trimming took 8 bases from V and 5 from J, leaving 19 bases between them. Per the germline V gene, CDR1 is SGDLS and CDR2 is YYNGEE. The CDR3 region is CASQKDGIDYGYTF. DNA of the CDR3: TGTGCCAGTCAGAAAGATGGGATCGATTATGGCTACACCTTC.